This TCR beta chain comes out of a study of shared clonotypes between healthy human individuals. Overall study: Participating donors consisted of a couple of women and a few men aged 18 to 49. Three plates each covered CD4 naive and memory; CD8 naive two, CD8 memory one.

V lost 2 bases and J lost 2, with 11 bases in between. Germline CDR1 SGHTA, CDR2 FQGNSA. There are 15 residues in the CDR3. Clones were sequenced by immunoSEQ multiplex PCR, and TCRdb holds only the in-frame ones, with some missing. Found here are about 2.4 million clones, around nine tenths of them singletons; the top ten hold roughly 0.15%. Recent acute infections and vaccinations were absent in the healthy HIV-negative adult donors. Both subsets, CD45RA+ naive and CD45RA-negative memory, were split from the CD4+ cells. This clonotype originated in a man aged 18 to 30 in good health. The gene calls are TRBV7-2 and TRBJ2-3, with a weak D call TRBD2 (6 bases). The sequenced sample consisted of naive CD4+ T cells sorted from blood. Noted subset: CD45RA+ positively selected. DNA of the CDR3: TGTGCCAGCAGCTTATATCTAGCGTTCACAGATACGCAGTATTTT. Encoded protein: CASSLYLAFTDTQYF.